This T cell receptor (beta chain) was recorded in a study of T-cell reconstitution after alpha-beta-depleted transplantation in children. This CDR3 has 15 amino acids. V lost 7 bases and J lost 6; bases outside the gene matches: 17. CDR1 is SQVTM, CDR2 ANQGSEA, per germline. Researchers prepared the TCRbeta library using unique molecular identifiers, the study reports. TCRdb re-derived calls from the PCR reads in MiXCR, one entry per CDR3 protein. The sample yields 70,000 to 95,000 distinct CDR3 sequences, over 9% seen once. In its sample, this clonotype was seen many times. This sequence was found in a human donor who donated a stem cell graft to a child with inherited bone marrow failure. J is TRBJ1-2 and V is TRBV29-1, with 7 positions matching TRBD1. The material sequenced was PBMCs from the stem cell graft donor, taken from the stem cell graft. CDR3 sequence reads: CSARGGRGLGDGYTF. CDR3 DNA: TGCAGCGCCAGAGGGGGCCGGGGGCTTGGCGATGGCTACACCTTC.